The 8 T cell receptor beta chains below come from one sample, sequenced in a study of T cells in Graves' hyperthyroidism and ophthalmopathy. RNA transcripts provided the source from which TCR beta CDR3 regions were amplified. First-round RT-PCR targeting the TCR CDR3 was performed with the HTBI primer set. TCRdb passed the multiplex PCR reads through MiXCR, listing each CDR3 protein once. The sample has over 250,000 distinct CDR3 sequences; less than 30% are singletons. Source material: blood. The receptors come from a man aged 35-49 years with Graves' hyperthyroidism that later progressed to Graves' ophthalmopathy.

This clonotype was picked up many times. The genes are TRBV6-1 and TRBJ1-3; no reliable D call. The CDR3 is 15 amino acids. Trimming removed 3 bases from V and 3 bases from J, with 12 bases in between. The germline V gene has CDR1 MNHNS and CDR2 SASEGT. The CDR3 loop is CASSDWQANGNTIYF. The CDR3 DNA sequence: TGTGCCAGCAGTGATTGGCAGGCCAATGGAAACACCATATATTTT.

This clonotype was seen many times. The chain carries TRBV24-1 and TRBJ1-1, with 7 bases that match TRBD1. Germline CDR1 is KGHDR and CDR2 is SFDVKD. With 4 bases clipped from V and 6 bases from J, the junction kept 10 bases outside the gene matches. The CDR3 runs 15 residues. The CDR3 is CATSESGQAGPEAFF. The CDR3 region has the DNA TGTGCCACCAGTGAATCTGGACAGGCGGGCCCTGAAGCTTTCTTT.

This clonotype was counted ten times or more. The genes are TRBV27 and TRBJ2-2; 7 nucleotides align to TRBD2. Trimming cost V 4 bases and J 0 bases; bases outside gene matches: 5. Germline CDR1 is MNHEY and CDR2 is SMNVEV (reference sequence). The CDR3 totals 16 residues. The chain's CDR3 is CASSSGGLPNTGELFF. The CDR3 DNA follows: TGTGCCAGCAGTTCGGGGGGACTTCCGAACACCGGGGAGCTGTTTTTT.

This clonotype was detected many times. J is TRBJ1-1 and V is TRBV13, with TRBD1 identical over 7 bases. The CDR3 contains 14 residues. Germline CDR1 reads PRHDT; CDR2 reads FYEKMQ (reference sequence). V lost 5 bases, J lost 4 bases, and 7 bases stayed unmatched. The CDR3 DNA reads as TGTGCCAGCAGCAACCGGGACAGATTCACTGAAGCTTTCTTT. Translated: CASSNRDRFTEAFF.

This chain connects TRBV20-1 to TRBJ1-1; D might be TRBD1 (5 bases). The CDR3 is made up of 12 amino acids. Germline V gene data show CDR1 as DFQATT and CDR2 as SNEGSKA (reference sequence). V was trimmed by 0 bases and J by 7 bases, leaving 9 bases between them. In DNA form, the CDR3 reads TGCAGTGCTAGAGAGGAGGGGCTTGAAGCTTTCTTT. It is translated as CSAREEGLEAFF.

The count of this clonotype is one. This sequence joins TRBV6-5 and TRBJ2-7, with a weak D call TRBD1 (7 bases). The ends were cut back, 0 bases at V and 6 bases at J, with 9 bases in the middle. The length of the CDR3 is 13 residues. Germline CDR1 MNHEY, CDR2 SVGAGI. In DNA form, the CDR3 reads TGTGCCAGCAGTTACTCCAGGGGGGTCGAGCAGTACTTC. Translation gives CASSYSRGVEQYF.

V is TRBV20-1 and J is TRBJ2-7; D gene ambiguous. Germline V lookup: CDR1 DFQATT, CDR2 SNEGSKA (reference sequence). The CDR3 spans 13 residues. V dropped 3 bases and J dropped 2 bases, with 11 bases sitting between them. The DNA of the CDR3 is TGCAGTGCTAGCCGAGGCCAAACCTACGAGCAGTACTTC. Translation gives CSASRGQTYEQYF.

This chain connects TRBV7-9 to TRBJ1-1; 9 bases are shared with TRBD1. Trimming took 2 bases from V and 6 from J; bases not matched to a gene: 7. From germline, CDR1 is SEHNR and CDR2 FQNEAQ (reference sequence). This CDR3 is 15 amino acids long. DNA of the CDR3: TGTGCCAGCAGCTTAAACAGGGGGCGTGGGGCTGAAGCTTTCTTT. Translating gives CASSLNRGRGAEAFF.